This TCR beta chain was identified in a study of siplizumab effects on memory and regulatory T cells (dated by TCRdb to the late 2010s). For context, the study as a whole: The effect of the anti-CD2 antibody siplizumab on alloreactive T-cell subsets was examined in allogeneic mixed lymphocyte reactions constructed from human PBMCs. Overall study results and their limits: Whether proliferating Tregs from siplizumab cultures were suppressive was not functionally confirmed. Among mappable alloreactive CD4+ clones, the Treg-derived fraction averaged approximately 69% with siplizumab versus roughly 30% in control reactions. A naive or memory phenotype could not be assigned to roughly 75-95% of proliferating CD4+ or CD8+ clones. Sequences below about 10^-5 frequency were poorly captured, so only a minor fraction of alloreactive clones could be mapped to unstimulated subsets. Unstimulated naive T cells appeared to be more diverse than memory T cells, and naive cells seemed to make a substantial contribution to the alloresponse. Siplizumab significantly lowered the cumulative frequency of alloreactive sequences that could be traced to unstimulated CD4+ memory T cells.

TCRbeta CDR3 sequencing was performed on sorted unstimulated T cells and on proliferating T cells recovered from mixed lymphocyte reactions. Fresh whole blood from fewer than 12 HLA-typed healthy donors was used to isolate PBMCs. To map where alloreactive clones came from, unstimulated CD4+ non-regulatory T cells were FACS-sorted. Libraries were constructed by the immunoSEQ multiplex PCR assay. The deep sequencing platform assayed about 90,000 TCR templates per sample. Genomic DNA extracted from sorted T cells was used for TCRbeta CDR3 sequencing. Processing in the source paper ran as follows. The R programming language was used for the clonal analysis of the TCRbeta CDR3 data. Alloreactive CD4+ and CD8+ clones were defined by comparing unstimulated samples with post-reaction CFSE-low samples. Regulatory or non-regulatory origin was assigned to alloreactive CD4+ clones by matching of sequences to sorted unstimulated Treg and non-Treg repertoires. The source is immuneACCESS, and TCRdb retained only in-frame sequences with V and J called. Part of the clones is not carried over; for the studies checked, unresolved V genes explain less than half of this, and the remainder is unexplained. Clone size and the V and J calls come from that table; the DNA yielded D and trimming. The sample table contains roughly 120,000 clones; only one count was recorded for about 94% of them. Of the sample, under 2% falls within the top ten clones.

On this clone itself: Its binding antigen is unknown. No base quality information exists; no much larger clone differs at one position.

Measured from the cysteine to the phenylalanine, the CDR3 is 12 residues long. The DNA shown is the 36-base CDR3, in frame from base 1. The junction shows trimming of 1 base on V and 6 bases on J, plus 6 bases between the germline ends. From the germline V gene, CDR1 is SGHDN and CDR2 is FVKESK. Here the chain combines TRBV14 and TRBJ2-5; confidence is insufficient to name the D gene. The sequencing sample was made of non-Treg CD4+ T cells sorted from blood. The cell subset or site label corresponds to: FACS-sorted unstimulated CD4+ non-regulatory T cells. The clonotype originates from a human donor in good health. The DNA sequence is as follows: TGTGCCAGCAGCCAAGTGATACAGACCCAGTACTTC. Its translation is CASSQVIQTQYF. Outside the CDR3, residues come from the reference TRBV14 and TRBJ2-5 proteins, so the full variable domain is: EAGVTQFPSHSVIEKGQTVTLRCDPISGHDNLYWYRRVMGKEIKFLLHFVKESKQDESGMPNNRFLAERTGGTYSTLKVQPAELEDSGVYFCASSQVIQTQYFGPGTRLLVL.